This T cell receptor beta chain was sequenced in a study of cytomegalovirus exposure and HLA in healthy donors. General study points: Most subjects had HLA-A and HLA-B alleles reportedly predicted accurately by TCR beta sequences. The only immune exposure information that was available was CMV serostatus. As a later analysis showed, a missense DCLRE1C variant was linked to trimming of TCR beta V- and J-genes. A later analysis associated 15,000 to 20,000 TCR beta sequences with HLA alleles at a 0.05 false discovery rate.

Deletions cut 3 bases from V and 6 bases from J, with 6 bases between. The germline CDR1 and CDR2 sequences are MNHEY and SMNVEV (reference sequence). The CDR3 has 13 residues. Both 60 Vbeta primers and 13 Jbeta primers went into the PCR. The protocol was immunoSEQ multiplex PCR, while the TCRdb copy is restricted to in-frame clones and leaves out a portion. The sample has roughly 180,000 clones; 77% are singletons. Worth noting for this clone: Its matching antigen is unknown.

Sequencing was carried out using PBMCs. The chain combines TRBV27 with TRBJ1-6; D is ambiguous. The sequence was obtained from a woman between 55 and 75 years old in good health and CMV-seropositive. CDR3 coding DNA: TGTGCCAGCAGTTTTGGCCCTAATTCACCCCTCCACTTT. It yields the protein CASSFGPNSPLHF.